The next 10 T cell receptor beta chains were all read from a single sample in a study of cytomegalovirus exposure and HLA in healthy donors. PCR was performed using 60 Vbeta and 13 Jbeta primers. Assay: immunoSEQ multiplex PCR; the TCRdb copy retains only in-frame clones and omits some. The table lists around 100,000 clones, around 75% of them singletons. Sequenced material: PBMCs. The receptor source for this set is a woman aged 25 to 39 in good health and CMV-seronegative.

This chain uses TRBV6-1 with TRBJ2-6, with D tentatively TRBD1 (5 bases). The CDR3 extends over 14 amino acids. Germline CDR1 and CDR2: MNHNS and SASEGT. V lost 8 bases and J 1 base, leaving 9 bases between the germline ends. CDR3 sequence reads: CASRRDSGANVLTF. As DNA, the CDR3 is TGTGCCAGCCGCAGGGATTCTGGGGCCAACGTCCTGACTTTC.

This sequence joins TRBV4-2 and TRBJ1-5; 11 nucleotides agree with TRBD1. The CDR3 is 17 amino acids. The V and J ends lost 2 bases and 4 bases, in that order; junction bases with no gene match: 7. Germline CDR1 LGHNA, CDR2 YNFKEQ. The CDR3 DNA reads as TGTGCCAGCAGCCAAAAGGGAGGGACAGGGGGTAATCAGCCCCAGCATTTT. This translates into CASSQKGGTGGNQPQHF.

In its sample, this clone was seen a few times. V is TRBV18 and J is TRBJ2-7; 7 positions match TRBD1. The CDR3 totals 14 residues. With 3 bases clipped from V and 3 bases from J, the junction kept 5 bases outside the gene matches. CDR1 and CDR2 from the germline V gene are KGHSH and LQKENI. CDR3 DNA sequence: TGTGCCAGCTCACCGATCCGGGACAGCTACGAGCAGTACTTC. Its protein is CASSPIRDSYEQYF.

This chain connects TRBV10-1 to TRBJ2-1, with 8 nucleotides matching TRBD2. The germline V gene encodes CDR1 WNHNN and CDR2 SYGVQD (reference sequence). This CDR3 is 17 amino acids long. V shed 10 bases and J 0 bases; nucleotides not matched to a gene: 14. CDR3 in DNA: TGCGCCACCCCCCGGAGGAAGCGGGGGTCCTCCTACAATGAGCAGTTCTTC. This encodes CATPRRKRGSSYNEQFF.

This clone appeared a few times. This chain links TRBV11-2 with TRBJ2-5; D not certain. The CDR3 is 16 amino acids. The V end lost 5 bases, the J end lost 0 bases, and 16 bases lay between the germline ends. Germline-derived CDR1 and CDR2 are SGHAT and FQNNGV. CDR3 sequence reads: CASSPDRSSDQETQYF. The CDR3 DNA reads TGTGCCAGCAGCCCCGATCGTTCCAGCGACCAAGAGACCCAGTACTTC.

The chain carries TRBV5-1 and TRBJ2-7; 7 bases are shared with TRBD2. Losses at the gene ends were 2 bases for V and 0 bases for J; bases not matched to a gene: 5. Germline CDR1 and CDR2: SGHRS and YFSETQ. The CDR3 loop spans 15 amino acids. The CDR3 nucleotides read TGCGCCAGCAGCTTAAGCGGGAAGAGCTCCTACGAGCAGTACTTC. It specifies CASSLSGKSSYEQYF.

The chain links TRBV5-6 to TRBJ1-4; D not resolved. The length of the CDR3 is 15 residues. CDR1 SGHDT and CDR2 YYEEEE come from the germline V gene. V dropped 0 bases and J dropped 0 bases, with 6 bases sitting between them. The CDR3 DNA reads TGTGCCAGCAGCTTGGGGGGAGCAACTAATGAAAAACTGTTTTTT. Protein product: CASSLGGATNEKLFF.

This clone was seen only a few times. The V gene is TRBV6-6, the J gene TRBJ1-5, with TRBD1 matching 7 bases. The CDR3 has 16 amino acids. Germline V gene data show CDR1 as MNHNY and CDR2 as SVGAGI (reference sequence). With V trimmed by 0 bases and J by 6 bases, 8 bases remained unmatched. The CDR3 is CASSYSGRGYFQPQHF. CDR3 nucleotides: TGTGCCAGCAGTTACTCAGGCAGGGGGTATTTTCAGCCCCAGCATTTT.

CDR3 coding DNA: TGCGCCAGCAGCCGAACTACAGGGTCGACTGGGGCCAACGTCCTGACTTTC. This codes for CASSRTTGSTGANVLTF. V is TRBV4-3 and J is TRBJ2-6, with TRBD1 as a possible D gene (6 bases). This CDR3 has 17 residues. V gave up 4 bases and J gave up 2 bases, with 15 bases separating them. Germline lookup yields CDR1 LGHNA and CDR2 YSLEER.

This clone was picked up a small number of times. The CDR3 reads CASTFSRLQGNYGYTF. The CDR3 nucleotides read TGTGCCAGCACTTTCAGCAGACTACAGGGGAACTATGGCTACACCTTC. The rearrangement links TRBV6-6 to TRBJ1-2; TRBD1 matches at 7 bases. The trim removed 7 bases at V and 2 bases at J, leaving 13 bases unmatched. The length of the CDR3 is 16 residues. CDR1 is MNHNY, CDR2 SVGAGI, per germline (reference sequence).